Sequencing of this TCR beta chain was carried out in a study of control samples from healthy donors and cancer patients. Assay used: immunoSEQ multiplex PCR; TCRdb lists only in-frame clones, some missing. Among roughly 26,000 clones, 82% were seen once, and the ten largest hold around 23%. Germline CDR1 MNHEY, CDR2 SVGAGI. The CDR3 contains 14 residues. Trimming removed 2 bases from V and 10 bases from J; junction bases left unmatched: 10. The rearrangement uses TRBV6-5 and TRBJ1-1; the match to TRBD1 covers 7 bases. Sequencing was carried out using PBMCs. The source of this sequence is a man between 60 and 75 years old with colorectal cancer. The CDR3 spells CASSYGQAALGAFF. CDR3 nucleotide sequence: TGTGCCAGCAGTTACGGACAGGCAGCCCTGGGAGCTTTCTTT.